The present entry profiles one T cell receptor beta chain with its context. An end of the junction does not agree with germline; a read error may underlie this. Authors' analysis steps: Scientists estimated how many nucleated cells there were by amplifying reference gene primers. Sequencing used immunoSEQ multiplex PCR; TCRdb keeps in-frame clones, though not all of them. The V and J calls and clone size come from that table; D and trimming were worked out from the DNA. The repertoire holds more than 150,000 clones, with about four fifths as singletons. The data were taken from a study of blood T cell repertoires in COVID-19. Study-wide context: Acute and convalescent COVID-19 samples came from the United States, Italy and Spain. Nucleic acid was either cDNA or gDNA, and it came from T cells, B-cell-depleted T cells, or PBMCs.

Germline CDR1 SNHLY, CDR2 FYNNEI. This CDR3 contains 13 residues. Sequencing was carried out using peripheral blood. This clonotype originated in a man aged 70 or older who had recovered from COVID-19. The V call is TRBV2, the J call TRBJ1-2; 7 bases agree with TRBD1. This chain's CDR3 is CASREGTVTEYTF. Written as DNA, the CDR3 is TGTGCCAGCAGAGAAGGGACAGTAACTGAGTACACCTTC. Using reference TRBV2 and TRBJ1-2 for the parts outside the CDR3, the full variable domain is EPEVTQTPSHQVTQMGQEVILRCVPISNHLYFYWYRQILGQKVEFLVSFYNNEISEKSEIFDDQFSVERPDGSNFTLKIRSTKLEDSAMYFCASREGTVTEYTFGSGTRLTVV.